Listed below are T cell receptor beta chains from one sample, sequenced in a study of blood T cell repertoires in COVID-19. Clones were read by immunoSEQ multiplex PCR, and TCRdb kept only the in-frame ones, dropping some. This sample has a few hundred thousand clones; roughly 86% occur once, and the top ten carry over 2%. The sample comprised peripheral blood. These receptors were taken from a woman aged 45-65 years with acute or convalescent COVID-19. Each CDR3 is given with its conserved first and last residue. Some rows have no size entry. The others give once, few or many, or a class for an expanded clone.

clone_size v_call cdr3_aa
. TRBV30 CACIGAGVSNEQFF
. TRBV21-1 CASSKESWVRSSYEQYF
. TRBV24-1 CATSDPLREQFF
. TRBV5-1 CASSYSGGSNAEAFF
. TRBV30 CAWSFPIRNTEAFF
. TRBV25-1 CASSDLGGTQPQHF
once TRBV27 CASRDIYEQYF
. TRBV11-2 CASSLQTWSPLHF
. TRBV5-8 CASSLGRGLAGELFF
. TRBV19 CASRTGGAQDEKLFF
. TRBV3-1/TRBV3-2 CASSPQWTGGLAFF
. TRBV19 CASRNDRSSYEQYF
. TRBV5-5 CASSSHRDRLTGELFF
. TRBV25-1 CASSGQGGYRTNEKLFF
once TRBV9 CASSAIAGSTDTQYF
few TRBV5-1 CASSASGTGRCTEAFF
many TRBV27 CASSLRLAGAGGEQYF
. TRBV2 CASRGLAGDTQYF
few TRBV27 CASSFRRLKGDGGYTF
few TRBV6-5 CASRQGISNTEAFF
. TRBV25-1 CASSEAGLGEQYF
. TRBV6-5 CASLQGVHQETQYF
. TRBV14 CASSADRVEDGYTF
. TRBV5-1 CASSILSGSSYNEQFF
. TRBV28 CASSSLLGGGVYEQYF
few TRBV11-1 CASSFSGLAGEETQYF
. TRBV7-3 CASSAGGLQETQYF
. TRBV18 CASSAVTSGEQFF
. TRBV13 CASSLRTSGRHNEQFF
. TRBV7-2 CASSYDRGLNEKLFF
. TRBV27 CASSLSGLANYNEQFF
. TRBV9 CASSVAPGRRNNEQFF
once TRBV18 CASSPLAGVDEQYF
. TRBV18 CASSPWANEKLFF
. TRBV29-1 CSVAGQGDYGYTF
. TRBV10-2 CASCLDPSYNEQFF
. TRBV27 CASSALRETQYF
. TRBV5-1 CASSWGTANTGELFF
. TRBV5-1 CASSFGQVDETQYF
. TRBV10-3 CAAKAAGVTGELFF
few TRBV29-1 CSVTGRSQGLFF
. TRBV7-2 CASRGLQGASRFFF
. TRBV6-1 CASSEGWGPVNTGELFF
. TRBV7-9 CASSGRGRVYEQYF
. TRBV5-4 CASSFRGRGGNTEAFF
. TRBV29-1 CSVDLEGKDTEAFF
. TRBV5-1 CASSLAPGLENTIYF
. TRBV14 CASSLRQGIIYGYTF
. TRBV4-1 CASSQLPGLAHAYEQYF
few TRBV7-9 CASSLHSGGSGNTIYF
. TRBV19 CASKGARDTGELFF
. TRBV9 CASSVEVSFGEQYF
. TRBV28 CATGYLQNYGYTF
. TRBV4-1 CASSQVPDPEVYNEQFF
. TRBV15 CATSRAGLPNYGYTF
. TRBV29-1 CSVVSGGIGFF
. TRBV28 CASRTGGQGLTEAFF